The subject of this entry is one T cell receptor (beta chain). Antigen unknown. This specimen belongs to a study of T cell responses to AZD1222 COVID-19 vaccine. Overall study findings and caveats: Clonal diversity was possibly underestimated; the donors were predominantly white British and more often female. The study reported that nearly half of spike-specific TCRs target unmutated variant regions. It was only after the peak T cell response that any repertoires were sampled.

The germline gives CDR1 SGHTA, CDR2 FQGNSA. V gave up 3 bases and J gave up 3 bases; unmatched junction bases: 2. CDR3 length: 15 residues. Sequencing used immunoSEQ multiplex PCR; TCRdb keeps in-frame clones, though not all of them. This sample carries over 110,000 clones, about 91% of them seen once, and the ten largest clones take over 8.5%. The clonotype comes from an adult who received the AZD1222 COVID-19 vaccine. The sample consisted of peripheral blood, taken 28 days after the second AZD1222 dose. J is TRBJ2-1 and V is TRBV7-2, with 10 bases fitting TRBD2. DNA of the CDR3: TGTGCCAGCAGCTTTGGACTAGCGGTCTACAATGAGCAGTTCTTC. It yields the protein CASSFGLAVYNEQFF. Full variable domain (outside the CDR3, taken from reference TRBV7-2 and TRBJ2-1): GAGVSQSPSNKVTEKGKDVELRCDPISGHTALYWYRQSLGQGLEFLIYFQGNSAPDKSGLPSDRFSAERTGGSVSTLTIQRTQQEDSAVYLCASSFGLAVYNEQFFGPGTRLTVL.